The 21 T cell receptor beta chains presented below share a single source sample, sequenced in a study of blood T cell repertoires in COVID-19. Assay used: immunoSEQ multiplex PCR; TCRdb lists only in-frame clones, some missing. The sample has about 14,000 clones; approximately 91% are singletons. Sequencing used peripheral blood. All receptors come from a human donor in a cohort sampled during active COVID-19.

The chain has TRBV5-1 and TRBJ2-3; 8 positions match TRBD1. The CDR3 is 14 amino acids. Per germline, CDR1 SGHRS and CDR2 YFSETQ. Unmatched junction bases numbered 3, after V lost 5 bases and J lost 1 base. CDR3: CASRQGQGTDTQYF. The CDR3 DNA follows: TGCGCCAGCAGGCAGGGACAGGGCACAGATACGCAGTATTTT.

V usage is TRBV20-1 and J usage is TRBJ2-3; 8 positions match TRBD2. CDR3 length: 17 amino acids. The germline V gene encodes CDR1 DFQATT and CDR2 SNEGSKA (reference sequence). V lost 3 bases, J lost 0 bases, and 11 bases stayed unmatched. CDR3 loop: CSASFLLSGTSTDTQYF. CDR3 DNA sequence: TGCAGTGCTAGTTTCTTACTTAGCGGGACAAGCACAGATACGCAGTATTTT.

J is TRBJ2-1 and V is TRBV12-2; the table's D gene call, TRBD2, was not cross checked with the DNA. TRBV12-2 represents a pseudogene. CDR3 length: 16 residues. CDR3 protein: CASRFGWVPHHVEQFF. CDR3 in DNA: TGTGCAAGTCGCTTCGGGTGGGTTCCCCATCATGTTGAGCAGTTCTTC.

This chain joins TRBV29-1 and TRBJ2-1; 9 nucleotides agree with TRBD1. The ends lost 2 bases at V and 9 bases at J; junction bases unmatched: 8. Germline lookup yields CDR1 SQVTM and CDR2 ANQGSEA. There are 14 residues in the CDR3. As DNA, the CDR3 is TGCAGCGTTGAAACCCAACAGGGGGCCGGTGAGCAGTTCTTC. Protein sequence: CSVETQQGAGEQFF.

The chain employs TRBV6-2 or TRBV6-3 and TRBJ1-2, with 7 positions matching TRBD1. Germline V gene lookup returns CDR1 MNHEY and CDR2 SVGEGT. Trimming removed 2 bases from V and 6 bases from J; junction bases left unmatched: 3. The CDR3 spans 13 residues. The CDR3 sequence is CASSYKGANGYTF. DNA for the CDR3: TGTGCCAGCAGTTACAAGGGGGCGAATGGCTACACCTTC.

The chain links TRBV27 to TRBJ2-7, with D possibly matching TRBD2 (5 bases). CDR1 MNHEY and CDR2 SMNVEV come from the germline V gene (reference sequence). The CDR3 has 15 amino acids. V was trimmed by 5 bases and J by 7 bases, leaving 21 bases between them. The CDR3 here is CASSPSLDWPGEQYF. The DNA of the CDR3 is TGTGCCAGCAGTCCCTCCCTGGACTGGCCGGGAGAGCAGTACTTC.

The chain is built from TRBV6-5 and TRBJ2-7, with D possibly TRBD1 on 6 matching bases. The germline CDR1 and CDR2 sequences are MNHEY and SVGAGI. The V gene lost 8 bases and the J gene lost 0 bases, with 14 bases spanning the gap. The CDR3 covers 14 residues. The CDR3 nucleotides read TGTGCCAGCCAGAGACAGGAGCACTCCTACGAGCAGTACTTC. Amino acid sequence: CASQRQEHSYEQYF.

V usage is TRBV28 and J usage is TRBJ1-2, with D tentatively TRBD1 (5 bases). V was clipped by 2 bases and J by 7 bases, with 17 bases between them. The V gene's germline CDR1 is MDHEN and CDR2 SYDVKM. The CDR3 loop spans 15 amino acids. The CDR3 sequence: CASSLVLQGKAGYTF. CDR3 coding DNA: TGTGCCAGCAGTTTAGTCCTCCAGGGAAAGGCTGGCTACACCTTC.

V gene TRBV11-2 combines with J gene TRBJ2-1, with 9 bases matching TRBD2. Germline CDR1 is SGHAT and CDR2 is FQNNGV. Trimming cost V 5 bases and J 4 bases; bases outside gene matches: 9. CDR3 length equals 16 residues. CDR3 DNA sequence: TGTGCCAGCAGCCCTCGGGGAGCGGGGGGTTACAATGAGCAGTTCTTC. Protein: CASSPRGAGGYNEQFF.

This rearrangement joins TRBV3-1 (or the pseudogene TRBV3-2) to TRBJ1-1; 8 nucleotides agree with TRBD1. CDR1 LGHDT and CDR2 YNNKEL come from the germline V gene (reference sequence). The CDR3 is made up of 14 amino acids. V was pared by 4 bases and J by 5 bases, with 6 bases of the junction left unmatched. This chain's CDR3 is CASSPRQGRTEAFF. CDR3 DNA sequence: TGTGCCAGCAGCCCGAGACAGGGGAGGACTGAAGCTTTCTTT.

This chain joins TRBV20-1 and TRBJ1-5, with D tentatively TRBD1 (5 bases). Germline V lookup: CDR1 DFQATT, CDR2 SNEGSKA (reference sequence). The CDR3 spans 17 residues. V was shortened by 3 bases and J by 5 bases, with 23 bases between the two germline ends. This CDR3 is CSASSVRTSAGHQPQHF. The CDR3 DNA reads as TGCAGTGCTAGTTCTGTACGGACATCAGCGGGGCATCAGCCCCAGCATTTT.

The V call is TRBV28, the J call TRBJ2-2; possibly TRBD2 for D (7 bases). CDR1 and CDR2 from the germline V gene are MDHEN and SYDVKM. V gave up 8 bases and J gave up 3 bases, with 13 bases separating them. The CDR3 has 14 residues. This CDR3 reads CASDRGGDTGELFF. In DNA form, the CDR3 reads TGTGCCAGCGATAGGGGGGGCGACACCGGGGAGCTGTTTTTT.

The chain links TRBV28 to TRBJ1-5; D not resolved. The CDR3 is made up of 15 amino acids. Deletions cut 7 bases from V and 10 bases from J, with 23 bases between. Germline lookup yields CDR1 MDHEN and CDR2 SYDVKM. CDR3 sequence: CASNPSNPAPPPQHF. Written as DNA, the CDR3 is TGTGCCAGCAACCCATCTAATCCTGCTCCTCCCCCCCAGCATTTT.

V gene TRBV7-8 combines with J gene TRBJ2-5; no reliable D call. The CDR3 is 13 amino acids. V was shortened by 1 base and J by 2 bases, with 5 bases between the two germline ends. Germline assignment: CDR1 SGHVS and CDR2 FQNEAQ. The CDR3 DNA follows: TGTGCCAGCAGCTTAGGTAGACAAGAGACCCAGTACTTC. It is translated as CASSLGRQETQYF.

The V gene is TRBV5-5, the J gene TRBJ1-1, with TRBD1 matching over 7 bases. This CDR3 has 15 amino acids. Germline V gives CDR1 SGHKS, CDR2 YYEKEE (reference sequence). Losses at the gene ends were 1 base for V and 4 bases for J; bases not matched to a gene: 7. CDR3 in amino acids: CASSLLGGWGTEAFF. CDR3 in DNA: TGTGCCAGCAGCTTGTTAGGGGGCTGGGGCACTGAAGCTTTCTTT.

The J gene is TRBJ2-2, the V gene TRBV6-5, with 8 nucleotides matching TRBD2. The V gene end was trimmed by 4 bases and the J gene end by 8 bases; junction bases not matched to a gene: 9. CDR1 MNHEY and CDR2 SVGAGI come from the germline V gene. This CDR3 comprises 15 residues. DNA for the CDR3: TGTGCCAGCAGTTCTGAGGCGGGAGGATTTGGGGAGCTGTTTTTT. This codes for CASSSEAGGFGELFF.

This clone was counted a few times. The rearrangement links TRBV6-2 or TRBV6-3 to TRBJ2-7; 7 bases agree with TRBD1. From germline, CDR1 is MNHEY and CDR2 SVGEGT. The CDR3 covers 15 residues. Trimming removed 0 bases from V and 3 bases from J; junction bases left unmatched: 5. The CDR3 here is CASSYSTTGRYEQYF. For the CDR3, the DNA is TGTGCCAGCAGTTACTCGACGACAGGGCGCTACGAGCAGTACTTC.

This CDR3 is CASSQARDRGGRGYTF. The CDR3 coding sequence is TGCGCCAGCAGCCAAGCTCGGGACAGGGGCGGGAGGGGCTACACCTTC. The rearrangement links TRBV4-3 to TRBJ1-2, with 10 bases lining up with TRBD1. V lost 1 base to trimming and J lost 8 bases; unmatched junction nucleotides: 10. The CDR3 has 16 amino acids. Germline V gene sequence: CDR1 LGHNA, CDR2 YSLEER.

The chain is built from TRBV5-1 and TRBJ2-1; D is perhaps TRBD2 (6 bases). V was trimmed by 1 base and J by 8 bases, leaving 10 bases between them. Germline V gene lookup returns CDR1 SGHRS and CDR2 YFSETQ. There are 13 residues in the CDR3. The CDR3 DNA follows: TGCGCCAGCAGCTTGACTAGCCGCGATGAGCAGTTCTTC. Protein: CASSLTSRDEQFF.

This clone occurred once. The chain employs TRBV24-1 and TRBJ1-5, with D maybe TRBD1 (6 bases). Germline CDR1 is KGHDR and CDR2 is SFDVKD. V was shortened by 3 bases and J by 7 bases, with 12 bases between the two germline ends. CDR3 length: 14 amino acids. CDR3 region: CATSDRGGGQPQHF. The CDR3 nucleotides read TGTGCCACCAGTGATCGGGGGGGCGGCCAGCCCCAGCATTTT.

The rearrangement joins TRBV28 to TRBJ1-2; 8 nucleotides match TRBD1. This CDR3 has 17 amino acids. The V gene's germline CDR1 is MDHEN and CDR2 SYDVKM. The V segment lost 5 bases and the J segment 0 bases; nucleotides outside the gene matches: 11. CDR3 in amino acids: CASSPRRQGASNYGYTF. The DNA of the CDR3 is TGTGCCAGCAGTCCCCGGAGGCAGGGGGCTTCTAACTATGGCTACACCTTC.